The T cell receptor (beta chain) under discussion was sequenced for a study of OX40 agonist ivuxolimab in advanced cancers. To note about this clone: Its antigen is undetermined.

Trimming took 0 bases from V and 8 from J, leaving 10 bases between them. Germline assignment: CDR1 SGHTA and CDR2 FQGTGA. The CDR3 length is 13 residues. Study-wide findings and caveats: Some nonresponders likewise displayed low normalized T-cell clonal expansion. At 0.1 to 3.0 mg/kg, clonal expansion of CD4+ and CD8+ blood T cells had occurred by week 6.

Measured with immunoSEQ multiplex PCR; TCRdb has only the in-frame clones, and not every one. The table shows around 38,000 clones, with around four fifths occurring only once. The gene calls are TRBV7-3 and TRBJ1-2; weak D call: TRBD1 (6 bases). The clonotype originates from an adult with an advanced solid tumor such as melanoma, head and neck, liver or kidney cancer. The specimen comprised CD4+ or CD8+ T cells sorted from blood, sampled in a trial of the OX40 agonist ivuxolimab. The DNA of the CDR3 is TGTGCCAGCAGCTTAACAGACAGGACCGGCTACACCTTC. It encodes CASSLTDRTGYTF.